The sequence of this T cell receptor beta chain was determined in a study of Ad26.COV2.S vaccination and SARS-CoV-2 variants. The overall study: Administration of Ad26.COV2.S was intramuscular, either once or twice 56 days apart. General study findings and limits: Researchers reported similar non-spike TCR breadth in vaccine and placebo recipients. Reported post-vaccination CD8+ and CD4+ T cell responses to spike showed substantial breadth.

To note about this clone: Its target is not known.

Profiling relied on immunoSEQ multiplex PCR, and the TCRdb table lists in-frame clones only, not all of them. The table has around 450,000 clones, roughly 87% seen once. The treatment was: some 20 received Ad26.COV2.S at low or high dose, single or two shots; five or six received placebo; per-sample allocation not given. At day 63 after the first vaccine or placebo injection, samples were drawn. What was given as vaccine was an Ad26 vector encoding Wuhan-strain SARS-CoV-2 spike. The V and J ends lost 4 bases and 5 bases, in that order; junction bases with no gene match: 10. CDR1 is LGHNA, CDR2 YNFKEQ, per germline. This CDR3 contains 15 residues.

The sample consisted of peripheral blood, taken in a trial of Ad26.COV2.S vaccine versus placebo. The sequence was collected from a person between 18 and 59 years old who received the Ad26.COV2.S COVID-19 vaccine or a placebo. The chain employs TRBV4-2 and TRBJ1-1, with 7 bases fitting TRBD1. CDR3 coding DNA: TGTGCCAGCAGCCGGGACAGCTTGATCGTGACTGAAGCTTTCTTT. Encoded protein: CASSRDSLIVTEAFF.